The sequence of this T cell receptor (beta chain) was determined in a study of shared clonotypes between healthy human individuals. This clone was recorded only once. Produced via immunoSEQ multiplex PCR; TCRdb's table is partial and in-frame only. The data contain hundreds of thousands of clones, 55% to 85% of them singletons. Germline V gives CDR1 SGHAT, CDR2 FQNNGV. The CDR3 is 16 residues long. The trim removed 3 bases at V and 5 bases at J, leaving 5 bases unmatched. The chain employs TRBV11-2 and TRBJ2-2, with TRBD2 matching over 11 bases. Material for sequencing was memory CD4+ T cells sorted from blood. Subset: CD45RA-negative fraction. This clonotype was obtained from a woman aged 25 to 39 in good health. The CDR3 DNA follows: TGTGCCAGCAGCTTTCAATTAGCGGGAGGGACCGGGGAGCTGTTTTTT. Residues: CASSFQLAGGTGELFF.